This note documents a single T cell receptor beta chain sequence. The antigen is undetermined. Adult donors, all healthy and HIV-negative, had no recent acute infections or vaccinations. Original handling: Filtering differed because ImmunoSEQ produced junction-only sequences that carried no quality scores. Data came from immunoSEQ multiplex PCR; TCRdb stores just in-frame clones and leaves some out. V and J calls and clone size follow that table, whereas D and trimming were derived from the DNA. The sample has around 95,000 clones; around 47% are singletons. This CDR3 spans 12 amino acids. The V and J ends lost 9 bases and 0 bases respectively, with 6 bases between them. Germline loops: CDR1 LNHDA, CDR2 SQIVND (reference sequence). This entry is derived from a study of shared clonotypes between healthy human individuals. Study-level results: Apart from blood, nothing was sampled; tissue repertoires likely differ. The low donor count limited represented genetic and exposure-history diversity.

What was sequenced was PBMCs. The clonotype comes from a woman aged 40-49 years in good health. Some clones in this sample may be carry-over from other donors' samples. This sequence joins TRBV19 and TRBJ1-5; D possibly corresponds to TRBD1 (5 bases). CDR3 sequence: CASQGSNQPQHF. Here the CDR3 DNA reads TGTGCCAGCCAGGGTAGCAATCAGCCCCAGCATTTT.